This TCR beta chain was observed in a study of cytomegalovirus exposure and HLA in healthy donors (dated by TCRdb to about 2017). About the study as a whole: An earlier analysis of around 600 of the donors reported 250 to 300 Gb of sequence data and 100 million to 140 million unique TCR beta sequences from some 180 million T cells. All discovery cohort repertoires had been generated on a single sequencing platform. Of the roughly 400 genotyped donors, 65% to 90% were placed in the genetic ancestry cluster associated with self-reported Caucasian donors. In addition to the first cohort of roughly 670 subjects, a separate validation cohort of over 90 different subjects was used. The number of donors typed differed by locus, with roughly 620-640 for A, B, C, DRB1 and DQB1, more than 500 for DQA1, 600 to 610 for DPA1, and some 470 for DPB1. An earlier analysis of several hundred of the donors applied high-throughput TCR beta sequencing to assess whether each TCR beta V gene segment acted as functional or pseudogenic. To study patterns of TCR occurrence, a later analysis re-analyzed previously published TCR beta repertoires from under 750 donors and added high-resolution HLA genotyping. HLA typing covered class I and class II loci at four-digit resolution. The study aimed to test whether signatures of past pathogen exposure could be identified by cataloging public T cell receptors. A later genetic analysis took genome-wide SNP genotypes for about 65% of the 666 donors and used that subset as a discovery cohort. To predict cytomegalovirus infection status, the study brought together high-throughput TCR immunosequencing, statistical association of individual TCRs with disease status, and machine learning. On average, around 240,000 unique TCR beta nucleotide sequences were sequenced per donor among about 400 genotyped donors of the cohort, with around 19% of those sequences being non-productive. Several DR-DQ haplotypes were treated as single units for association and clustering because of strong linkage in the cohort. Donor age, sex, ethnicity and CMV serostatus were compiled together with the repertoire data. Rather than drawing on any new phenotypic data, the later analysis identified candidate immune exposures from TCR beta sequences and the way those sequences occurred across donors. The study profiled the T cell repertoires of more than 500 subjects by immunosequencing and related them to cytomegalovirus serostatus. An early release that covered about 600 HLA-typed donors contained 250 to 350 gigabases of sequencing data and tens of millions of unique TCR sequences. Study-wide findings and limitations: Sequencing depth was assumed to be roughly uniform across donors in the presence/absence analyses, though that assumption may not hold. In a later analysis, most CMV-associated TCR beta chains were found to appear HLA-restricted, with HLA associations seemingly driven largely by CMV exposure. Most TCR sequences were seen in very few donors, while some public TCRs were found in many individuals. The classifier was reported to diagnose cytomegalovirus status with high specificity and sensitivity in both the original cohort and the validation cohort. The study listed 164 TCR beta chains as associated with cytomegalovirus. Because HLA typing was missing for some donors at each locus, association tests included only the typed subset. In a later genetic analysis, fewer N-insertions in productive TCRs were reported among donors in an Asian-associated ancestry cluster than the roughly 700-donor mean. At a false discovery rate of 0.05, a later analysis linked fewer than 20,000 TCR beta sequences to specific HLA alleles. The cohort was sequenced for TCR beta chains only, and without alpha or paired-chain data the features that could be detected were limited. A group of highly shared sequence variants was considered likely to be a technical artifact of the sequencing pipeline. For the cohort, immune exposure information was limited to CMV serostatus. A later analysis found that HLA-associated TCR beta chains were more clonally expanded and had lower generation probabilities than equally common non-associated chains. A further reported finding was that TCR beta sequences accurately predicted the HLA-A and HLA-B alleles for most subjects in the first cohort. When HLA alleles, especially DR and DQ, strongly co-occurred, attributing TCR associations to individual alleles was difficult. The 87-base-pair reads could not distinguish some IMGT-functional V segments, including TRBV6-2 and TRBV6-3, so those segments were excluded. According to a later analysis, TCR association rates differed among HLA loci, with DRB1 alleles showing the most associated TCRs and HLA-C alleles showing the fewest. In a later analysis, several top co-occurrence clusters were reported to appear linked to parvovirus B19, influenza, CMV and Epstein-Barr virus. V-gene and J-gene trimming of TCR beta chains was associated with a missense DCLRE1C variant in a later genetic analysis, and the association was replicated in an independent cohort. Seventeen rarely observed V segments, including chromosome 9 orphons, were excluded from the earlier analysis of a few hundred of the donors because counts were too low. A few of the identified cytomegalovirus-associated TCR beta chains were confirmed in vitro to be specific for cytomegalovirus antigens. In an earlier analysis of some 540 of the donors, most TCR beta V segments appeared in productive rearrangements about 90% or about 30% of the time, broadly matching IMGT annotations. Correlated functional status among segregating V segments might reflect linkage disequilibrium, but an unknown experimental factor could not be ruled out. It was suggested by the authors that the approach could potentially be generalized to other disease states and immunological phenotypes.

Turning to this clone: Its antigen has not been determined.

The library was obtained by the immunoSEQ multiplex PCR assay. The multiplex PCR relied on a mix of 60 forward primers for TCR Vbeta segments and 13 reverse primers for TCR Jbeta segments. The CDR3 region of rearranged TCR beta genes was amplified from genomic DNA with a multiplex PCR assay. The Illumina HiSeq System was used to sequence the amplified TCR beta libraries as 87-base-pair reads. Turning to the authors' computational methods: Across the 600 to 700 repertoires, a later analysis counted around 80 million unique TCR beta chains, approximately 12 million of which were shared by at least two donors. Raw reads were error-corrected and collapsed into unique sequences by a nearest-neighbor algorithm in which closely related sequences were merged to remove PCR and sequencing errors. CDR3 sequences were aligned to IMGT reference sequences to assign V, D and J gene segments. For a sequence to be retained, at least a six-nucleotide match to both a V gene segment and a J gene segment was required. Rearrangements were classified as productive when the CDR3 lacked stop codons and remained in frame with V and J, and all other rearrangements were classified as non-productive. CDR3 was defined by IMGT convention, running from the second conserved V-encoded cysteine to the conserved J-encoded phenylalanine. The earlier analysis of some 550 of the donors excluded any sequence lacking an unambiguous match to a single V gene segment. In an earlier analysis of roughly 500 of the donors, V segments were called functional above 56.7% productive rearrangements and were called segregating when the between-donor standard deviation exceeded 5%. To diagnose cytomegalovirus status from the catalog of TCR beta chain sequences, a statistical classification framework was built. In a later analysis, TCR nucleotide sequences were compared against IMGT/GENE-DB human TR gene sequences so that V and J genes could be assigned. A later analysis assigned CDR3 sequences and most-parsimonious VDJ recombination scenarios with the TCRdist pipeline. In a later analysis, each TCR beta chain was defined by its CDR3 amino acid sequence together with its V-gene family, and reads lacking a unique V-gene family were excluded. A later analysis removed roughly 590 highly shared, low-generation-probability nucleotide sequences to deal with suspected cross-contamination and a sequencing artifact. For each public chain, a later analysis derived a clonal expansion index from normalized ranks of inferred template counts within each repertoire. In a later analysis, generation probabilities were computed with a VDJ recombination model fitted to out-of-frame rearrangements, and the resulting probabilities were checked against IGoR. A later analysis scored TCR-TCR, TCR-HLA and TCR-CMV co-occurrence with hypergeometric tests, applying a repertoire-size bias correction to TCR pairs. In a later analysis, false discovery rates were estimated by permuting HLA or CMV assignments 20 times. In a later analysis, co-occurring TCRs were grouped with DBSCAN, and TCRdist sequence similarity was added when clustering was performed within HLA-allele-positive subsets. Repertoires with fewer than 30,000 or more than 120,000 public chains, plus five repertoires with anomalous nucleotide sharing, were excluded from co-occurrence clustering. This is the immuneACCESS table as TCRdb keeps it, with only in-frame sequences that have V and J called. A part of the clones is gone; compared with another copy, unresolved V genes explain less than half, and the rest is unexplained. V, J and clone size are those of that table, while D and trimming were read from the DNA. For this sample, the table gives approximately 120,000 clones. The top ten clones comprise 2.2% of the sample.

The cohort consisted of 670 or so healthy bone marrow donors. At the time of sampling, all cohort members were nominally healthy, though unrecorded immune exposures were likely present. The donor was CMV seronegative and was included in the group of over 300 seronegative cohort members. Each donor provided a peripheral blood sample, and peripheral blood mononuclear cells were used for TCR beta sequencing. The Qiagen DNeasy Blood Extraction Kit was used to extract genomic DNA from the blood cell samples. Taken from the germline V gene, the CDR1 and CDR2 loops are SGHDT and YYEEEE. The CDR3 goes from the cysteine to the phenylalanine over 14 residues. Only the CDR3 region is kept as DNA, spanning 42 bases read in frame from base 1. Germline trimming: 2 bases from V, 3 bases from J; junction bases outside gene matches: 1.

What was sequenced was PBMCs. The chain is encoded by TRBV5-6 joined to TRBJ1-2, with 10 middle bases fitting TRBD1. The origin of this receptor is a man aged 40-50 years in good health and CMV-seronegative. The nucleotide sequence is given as TGTGCCAGCAGCTTTGGGACAGGGGACTATGGCTACACCTTC. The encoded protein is CASSFGTGDYGYTF.